This T cell receptor (beta chain) originates from a study of cytomegalovirus exposure and HLA in healthy donors. The primer mix had 60 Vbeta and 13 Jbeta primers. Generated by immunoSEQ multiplex PCR, the TCRdb table keeps only in-frame clones and is missing some. The sample has roughly 190,000 clones, about 81% seen once. CDR1 LNHNV and CDR2 YYDKDF come from the germline V gene (reference sequence). The V and J ends lost 0 bases and 4 bases respectively, with 16 bases between them. CDR3 length equals 17 residues. This TCR was recovered from a man aged 18 to 29 in good health and CMV-seronegative. V usage is TRBV15 and J usage is TRBJ1-5; D uncertain. Sequenced material: PBMCs. CDR3 nucleotides: TGTGCCACCAGCAGAGATTTGGGCCGTATATTAAATCAGCCCCAGCATTTT. Amino acids: CATSRDLGRILNQPQHF. The complete variable domain, with remaining parts taken from reference TRBV15 and TRBJ1-5, reads DAMVIQNPRYQVTQFGKPVTLSCSQTLNHNVMYWYQQKSSQAPKLLFHYYDKDFNNEADTPDNFQSRRPNTSFCFLDIRSPGLGDTAMYLCATSRDLGRILNQPQHFGDGTRLSIL.